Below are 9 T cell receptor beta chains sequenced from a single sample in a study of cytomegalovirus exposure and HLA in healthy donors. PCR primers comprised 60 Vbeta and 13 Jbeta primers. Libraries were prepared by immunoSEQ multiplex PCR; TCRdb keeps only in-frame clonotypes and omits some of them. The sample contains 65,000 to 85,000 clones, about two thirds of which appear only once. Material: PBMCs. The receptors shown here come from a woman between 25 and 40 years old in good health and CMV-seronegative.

The CDR3 spells CAISGQGAEAFF. The CDR3 DNA reads TGTGCCATCTCAGGACAGGGGGCTGAAGCTTTCTTT. This rearrangement joins TRBV10-3 to TRBJ1-1; 10 positions agree with TRBD1. The CDR3 is made up of 12 amino acids. The germline V gene encodes CDR1 ENHRY and CDR2 SYGVKD. V was clipped by 8 bases and J by 6 bases; unmatched bases: 3.

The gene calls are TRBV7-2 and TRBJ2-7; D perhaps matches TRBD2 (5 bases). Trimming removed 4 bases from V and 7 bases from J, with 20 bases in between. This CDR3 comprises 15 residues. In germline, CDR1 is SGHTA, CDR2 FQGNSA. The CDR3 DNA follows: TGTGCCAGCAGCTCCAATGGGCTAGCCGTCTGGGAGCAGTACTTC. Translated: CASSSNGLAVWEQYF.

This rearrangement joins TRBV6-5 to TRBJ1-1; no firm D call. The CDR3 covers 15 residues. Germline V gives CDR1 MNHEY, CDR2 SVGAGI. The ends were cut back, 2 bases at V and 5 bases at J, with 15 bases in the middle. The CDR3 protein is CASSYGGEGGTEAFF. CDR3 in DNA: TGTGCCAGCAGTTACGGCGGGGAAGGCGGAACTGAAGCTTTCTTT.

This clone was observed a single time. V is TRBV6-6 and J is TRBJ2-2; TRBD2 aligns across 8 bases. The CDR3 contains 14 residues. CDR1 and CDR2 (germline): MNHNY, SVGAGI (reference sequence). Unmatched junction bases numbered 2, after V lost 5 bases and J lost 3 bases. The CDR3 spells CASSRGGHTGELFF. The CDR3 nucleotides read TGTGCCAGCAGTCGGGGGGGCCACACCGGGGAGCTGTTTTTT.

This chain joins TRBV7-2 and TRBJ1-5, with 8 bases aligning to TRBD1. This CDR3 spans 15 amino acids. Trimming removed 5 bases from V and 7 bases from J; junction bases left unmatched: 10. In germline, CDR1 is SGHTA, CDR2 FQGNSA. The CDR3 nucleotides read TGTGCCAGCAGCCTAGACGGACAGGGAGGCCAGCCCCAGCATTTT. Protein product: CASSLDGQGGQPQHF.

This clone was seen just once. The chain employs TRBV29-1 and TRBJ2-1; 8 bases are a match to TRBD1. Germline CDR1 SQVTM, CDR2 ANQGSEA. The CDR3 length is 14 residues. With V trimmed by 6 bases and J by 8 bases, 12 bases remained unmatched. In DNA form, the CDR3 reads TGCAGCGTCCCCGTGGGGGACAGGTTCCATGAGCAGTTCTTC. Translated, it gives CSVPVGDRFHEQFF.

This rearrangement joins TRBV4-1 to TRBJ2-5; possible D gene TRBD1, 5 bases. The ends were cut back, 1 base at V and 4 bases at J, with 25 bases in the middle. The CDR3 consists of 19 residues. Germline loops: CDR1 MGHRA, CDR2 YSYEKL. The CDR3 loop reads CASSQAPHGQGRWAETQYF. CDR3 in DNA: TGCGCCAGCAGCCAAGCCCCCCATGGGCAGGGTCGGTGGGCAGAGACCCAGTACTTC.

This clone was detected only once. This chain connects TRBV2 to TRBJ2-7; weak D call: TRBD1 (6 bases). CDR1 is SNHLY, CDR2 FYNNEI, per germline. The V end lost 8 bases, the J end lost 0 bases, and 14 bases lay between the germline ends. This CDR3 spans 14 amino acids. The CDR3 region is CASGRGSLSYEQYF. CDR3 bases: TGTGCCAGCGGAAGGGGGAGCCTCTCCTACGAGCAGTACTTC.

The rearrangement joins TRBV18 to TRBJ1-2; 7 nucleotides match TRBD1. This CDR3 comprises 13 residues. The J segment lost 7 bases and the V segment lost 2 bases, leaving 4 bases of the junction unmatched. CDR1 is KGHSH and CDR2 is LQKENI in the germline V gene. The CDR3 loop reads CASSPETGFGYTF. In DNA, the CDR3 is TGTGCCAGCTCACCAGAGACAGGGTTTGGCTACACCTTC.